These 8 T cell receptor beta chains share one sample of origin, sequenced in a study of shared clonotypes between healthy human individuals. CD45RO-negative, CCR7-positively selected cells formed the naive CD8 fraction, excluding terminally differentiated effector memory CD45RA+ cells. Sequencing used immunoSEQ multiplex PCR; TCRdb keeps in-frame clones, though not all of them. The data contain millions of clones, roughly 94% of them seen just once; the ten biggest clones take up 0.9% to 1.3%. Sequencing was performed on naive CD8+ T cells sorted from blood. The receptors derive from a man younger than 35 in good health.

V usage is TRBV9 and J usage is TRBJ2-2; D gene uncertain. The CDR3 totals 15 residues. V was shortened by 0 bases and J by 5 bases, with 11 bases between the two germline ends. Germline CDR1 is SGDLS and CDR2 is YYNGEE. The CDR3, as DNA: TGTGCCAGCAGCGTAGATGGGGATCAGACCGGGGAGCTGTTTTTT. It translates to CASSVDGDQTGELFF.

The V call is TRBV7-2, the J call TRBJ2-2; the match to TRBD2 covers 14 bases. Per the germline V gene, CDR1 is SGHTA and CDR2 is FQGNSA. This CDR3 contains 19 residues. The V and J ends lost 5 bases and 1 base, in that order; junction bases with no gene match: 9. The CDR3 protein is CASSGLAGGNLRNTGELFF. The CDR3 DNA reads TGTGCCAGCAGCGGACTAGCGGGAGGTAACCTCAGGAACACCGGGGAGCTGTTTTTT. The variable domain in full, completed from reference TRBV7-2 and TRBJ2-2, reads GAGVSQSPSNKVTEKGKDVELRCDPISGHTALYWYRQSLGQGLEFLIYFQGNSAPDKSGLPSDRFSAERTGGSVSTLTIQRTQQEDSAVYLCASSGLAGGNLRNTGELFFGEGSRLTVL.

The chain uses TRBV30 and TRBJ2-3; D possibly corresponds to TRBD2 (6 bases). The CDR3 length is 14 residues. The V end lost 2 bases, the J end lost 4 bases, and 13 bases lay between the germline ends. In germline, CDR1 is GTSNPN, CDR2 SVGIG (reference sequence). CDR3 in DNA: TGTGCCTGGAGTTCGGGGACTGGAGCAGATACGCAGTATTTT. Its translation is CAWSSGTGADTQYF.

This rearrangement joins TRBV27 to TRBJ1-1; D gene unclear. In germline, CDR1 is MNHEY, CDR2 SMNVEV (reference sequence). V gave up 1 base and J gave up 3 bases, with 9 bases separating them. CDR3 length: 14 residues. In DNA, the CDR3 is TGTGCCAGCAGTTTATACGGTGGGTACACTGAAGCTTTCTTT. Translated, it gives CASSLYGGYTEAFF.

As for this clone: The sample has other DNA sequences that encode this CDR3 too. The genes are TRBV4-3 and TRBJ1-1; D is possibly TRBD1 (5 bases). V lost 1 base and J lost 1, with 10 bases in between. Per germline, CDR1 LGHNA and CDR2 YSLEER. The CDR3 has 15 amino acids. CDR3 sequence: CASSQVWGGNTEAFF. The CDR3 region has the DNA TGCGCCAGCAGCCAAGTCTGGGGGGGGAACACTGAAGCTTTCTTT.

This sequence joins TRBV18 and TRBJ1-3; D is possibly TRBD1 (6 bases). The length of the CDR3 is 13 residues. Trimming stripped 6 bases from V and 10 bases from J, with 16 bases between. Germline assignment: CDR1 KGHSH and CDR2 LQKENI. Here the CDR3 reads CASSRTAEVTIYF. The CDR3 region has the DNA TGTGCCAGCTCGCGGACAGCTGAGGTGACCATATATTTT.

The chain employs TRBV13 and TRBJ1-1; D gene uncertain. The V gene's germline CDR1 is PRHDT and CDR2 FYEKMQ (reference sequence). V lost 10 bases and J 1 base, leaving 7 bases between the germline ends. CDR3 length: 11 residues. CDR3 in amino acids: CATLRNTEAFF. The CDR3 DNA is TGTGCCACCCTCAGGAACACTGAAGCTTTCTTT. The full variable domain, rest sourced from reference TRBV13 and TRBJ1-1, is AAGVIQSPRHLIKEKRETATLKCYPIPRHDTVYWYQQGPGQDPQFLISFYEKMQSDKGSIPDRFSAQQFSDYHSELNMSSLELGDSALYFCATLRNTEAFFGQGTRLTVV.

V gene TRBV7-8 combines with J gene TRBJ2-2, with 8 bases matching TRBD2. The CDR3 is made up of 18 amino acids. Germline-derived CDR1 and CDR2 are SGHVS and FQNEAQ. J lost 4 bases, V lost 0 bases, and 10 bases had no gene match. CDR3 nucleotides: TGTGCCAGCAGCTTAGCGCGGGGGGCGGGTGCGGTCACCGGGGAGCTGTTTTTT. Protein: CASSLARGAGAVTGELFF.